The clone carrying this T cell receptor beta chain showed up just a few times. Time point given: pre-sensitization, week 0. Regarding treatment: therapeutic diphenylcyclopropenone sensitization with weekly scalp DPC. This sample stems from a study of human T cells and chemical hapten exposure. Trimming cost V 5 bases and J 2 bases, with 4 bases left between them. Germline V CDR1 and CDR2: MNHEY, SVGEGT. The CDR3 sequence is 11 residues long. MiXCR, applied by TCRdb to the RACE reads, yields one record per CDR3 protein. The sample lists 250,000 or so distinct CDR3 sequences, approximately 7.5% occurring once.

Material: whole blood, obtained in connection with sensitization to the hapten diphenylcyclopropenone (DPC). This clonotype was sampled from a man between 18 and 35 years old with alopecia areata. Some clones in this sample may be carry-over from other donors' samples. The chain recombines TRBV6-2 or TRBV6-3 with TRBJ2-7, with D unresolved. CDR3 protein: CASSNAYEQYV. Written as DNA, the CDR3 is TGTGCCAGCAGTAACGCCTACGAGCAGTACGTC.